This T cell receptor (beta chain) is from a study of early T cells in non-severe SARS-CoV-2 infection. Study context: The study sequenced bulk RNA from unsorted whole blood, with chains unpaired. Whole-study results and caveats: The study's VDJdb matching favored anti-spike CD8 responses and missed private and CD4 specificities.

This clonotype was seen many times. Its target is not known. Separate cDNA molecules each had unique molecular identifiers attached to them. TCRdb ran MiXCR on the 5' RACE reads and lists one entry per CDR3 protein. The sample includes about 83,000 distinct CDR3 sequences, approximately 15% seen only once; the top ten take around 1.5%. V gave up 6 bases and J gave up 4 bases, with 13 bases separating them. CDR3 length: 12 amino acids. Germline V gives CDR1 SQVTM, CDR2 ANQGSEA. The receptor was isolated from an adult who was a healthcare worker with PCR-confirmed SARS-CoV-2 infection or an uninfected control (not recorded which). V is TRBV29-1 and J is TRBJ2-7, with D maybe TRBD1 (6 bases). The sample comprised whole blood. In DNA form, the CDR3 reads TGCAGCGTAACAAACAGGGTTTACGAGCAGTACTTC. Protein: CSVTNRVYEQYF.